This T cell receptor beta chain was recorded in a study of patients and donors after allogeneic stem cell transplantation. The CDR3 extends over 16 amino acids. The germline V and J ends were trimmed by 4 bases and 3 bases, with 16 bases remaining between them. Germline V gene lookup returns CDR1 SEHNR and CDR2 FQNEAQ (reference sequence). TCRdb fed the RT-PCR reads into MiXCR, producing one record per CDR3 protein. The sample lists about 410,000 distinct CDR3 sequences, approximately 16% occurring once. The V call is TRBV7-9, the J call TRBJ1-3, with a possible D match to TRBD1 (5 bases). Sequenced input: blood, either unsorted or a sorted T cell fraction (not recorded which). The sequence was obtained from a human donor who was either an allogeneic HSCT recipient or a stem cell or donor lymphocyte infusion donor (not recorded which). It is not recorded whose cells these are; they may come from a transplant donor. The CDR3 loop is CASSSTRRDLGNTIYF. DNA for the CDR3: TGTGCCAGCAGCTCGACTAGACGGGACCTTGGAAACACCATATATTTT. Full variable domain (missing parts from reference TRBV7-9 and TRBJ1-3): DTGVSQNPRHKITKRGQNVTFRCDPISEHNRLYWYRQTLGQGPEFLTYFQNEAQLEKSRLLSDRFSAERPKGSFSTLEIQRTEQGDSAMYLCASSSTRRDLGNTIYFGEGSWLTVV.